The text below deals with one T cell receptor beta chain. Employing constant-segment primers, 5'RACE generated TCR alpha and TCR beta cDNA libraries bearing sample barcodes and UMIs. TCRdb independently ran MiXCR on the 5' RACE reads; one entry per CDR3 protein. This table has around 450,000 distinct CDR3 sequences, 15% to 25% appearing once. This sample is part of a study of T-cell memory formation after mild COVID-19. Sample: PBMCs or a T cell subset sorted from them (not recorded which). The source is an adult woman who had mild COVID-19 (a few samples of this study predate the infection). Cell type and time point are not known.

The CDR3 sequence is CASSLASVSYNEQFF. The CDR3 DNA reads TGTGCCAGCAGCTTGGCGTCAGTCTCCTACAATGAGCAGTTCTTC. The chain links TRBV5-4 to TRBJ2-1, with unresolved D. From germline, CDR1 is SGHNT and CDR2 YYREEE (reference sequence). The CDR3 covers 15 residues. V lost 0 bases to trimming and J lost 0 bases, with 7 bases between them.